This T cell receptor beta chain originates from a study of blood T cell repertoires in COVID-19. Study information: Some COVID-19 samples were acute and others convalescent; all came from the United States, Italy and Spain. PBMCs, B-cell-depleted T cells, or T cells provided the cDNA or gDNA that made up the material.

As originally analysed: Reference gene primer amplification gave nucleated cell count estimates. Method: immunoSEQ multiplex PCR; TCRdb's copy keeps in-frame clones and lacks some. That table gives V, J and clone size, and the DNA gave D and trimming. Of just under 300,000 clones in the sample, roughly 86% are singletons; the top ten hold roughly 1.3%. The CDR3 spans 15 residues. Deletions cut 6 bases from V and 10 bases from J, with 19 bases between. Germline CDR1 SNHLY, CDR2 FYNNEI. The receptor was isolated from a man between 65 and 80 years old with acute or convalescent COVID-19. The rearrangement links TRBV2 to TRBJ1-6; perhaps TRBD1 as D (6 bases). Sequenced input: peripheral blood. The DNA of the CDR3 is TGTGCCAGCAGAGAGGACAGCGGCGGAGGATCACCCCTCCACTTT. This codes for CASREDSGGGSPLHF.